This T cell receptor (beta chain) was captured by sequencing in a study of CD8+ T cells in alopecia areata. General study points: Lesional scalp exceeded normal scalp in clonality, especially in alopecia totalis/universalis. Patients showed less clear TCR sequence sharing than mice, possibly partly because of HLA diversity.

Extraction of RNA preceded its reverse transcription into cDNA, which served as the sequencing template. Some clones are missing from TCRdb's copy, which holds only in-frame ones; the method was immunoSEQ multiplex PCR. The data contain 50,000 to 70,000 clones, roughly two fifths of them singletons. As to this clone: Its antigen is not known.

Trimming removed 6 bases at V and 5 bases at J, with 9 bases between. Germline V gene data show CDR1 as SGHRS and CDR2 as YFSETQ. The CDR3 covers 11 residues. Peripheral blood, together with lesional scalp punch biopsies, was collected from alopecia areata patients. From PBMCs, CD4+ and CD8+ T cells were sorted. The source material was NKG2D-low CD8+ T cells sorted from blood. The rearrangement links TRBV5-1 to TRBJ2-7, with a tentative D call TRBD1 (5 bases). This clonotype was obtained from a human donor with alopecia areata. Written as DNA, the CDR3 is TGCGCCAGCAACTTCAGGGACGAGCAGTACTTC. Residues: CASNFRDEQYF.